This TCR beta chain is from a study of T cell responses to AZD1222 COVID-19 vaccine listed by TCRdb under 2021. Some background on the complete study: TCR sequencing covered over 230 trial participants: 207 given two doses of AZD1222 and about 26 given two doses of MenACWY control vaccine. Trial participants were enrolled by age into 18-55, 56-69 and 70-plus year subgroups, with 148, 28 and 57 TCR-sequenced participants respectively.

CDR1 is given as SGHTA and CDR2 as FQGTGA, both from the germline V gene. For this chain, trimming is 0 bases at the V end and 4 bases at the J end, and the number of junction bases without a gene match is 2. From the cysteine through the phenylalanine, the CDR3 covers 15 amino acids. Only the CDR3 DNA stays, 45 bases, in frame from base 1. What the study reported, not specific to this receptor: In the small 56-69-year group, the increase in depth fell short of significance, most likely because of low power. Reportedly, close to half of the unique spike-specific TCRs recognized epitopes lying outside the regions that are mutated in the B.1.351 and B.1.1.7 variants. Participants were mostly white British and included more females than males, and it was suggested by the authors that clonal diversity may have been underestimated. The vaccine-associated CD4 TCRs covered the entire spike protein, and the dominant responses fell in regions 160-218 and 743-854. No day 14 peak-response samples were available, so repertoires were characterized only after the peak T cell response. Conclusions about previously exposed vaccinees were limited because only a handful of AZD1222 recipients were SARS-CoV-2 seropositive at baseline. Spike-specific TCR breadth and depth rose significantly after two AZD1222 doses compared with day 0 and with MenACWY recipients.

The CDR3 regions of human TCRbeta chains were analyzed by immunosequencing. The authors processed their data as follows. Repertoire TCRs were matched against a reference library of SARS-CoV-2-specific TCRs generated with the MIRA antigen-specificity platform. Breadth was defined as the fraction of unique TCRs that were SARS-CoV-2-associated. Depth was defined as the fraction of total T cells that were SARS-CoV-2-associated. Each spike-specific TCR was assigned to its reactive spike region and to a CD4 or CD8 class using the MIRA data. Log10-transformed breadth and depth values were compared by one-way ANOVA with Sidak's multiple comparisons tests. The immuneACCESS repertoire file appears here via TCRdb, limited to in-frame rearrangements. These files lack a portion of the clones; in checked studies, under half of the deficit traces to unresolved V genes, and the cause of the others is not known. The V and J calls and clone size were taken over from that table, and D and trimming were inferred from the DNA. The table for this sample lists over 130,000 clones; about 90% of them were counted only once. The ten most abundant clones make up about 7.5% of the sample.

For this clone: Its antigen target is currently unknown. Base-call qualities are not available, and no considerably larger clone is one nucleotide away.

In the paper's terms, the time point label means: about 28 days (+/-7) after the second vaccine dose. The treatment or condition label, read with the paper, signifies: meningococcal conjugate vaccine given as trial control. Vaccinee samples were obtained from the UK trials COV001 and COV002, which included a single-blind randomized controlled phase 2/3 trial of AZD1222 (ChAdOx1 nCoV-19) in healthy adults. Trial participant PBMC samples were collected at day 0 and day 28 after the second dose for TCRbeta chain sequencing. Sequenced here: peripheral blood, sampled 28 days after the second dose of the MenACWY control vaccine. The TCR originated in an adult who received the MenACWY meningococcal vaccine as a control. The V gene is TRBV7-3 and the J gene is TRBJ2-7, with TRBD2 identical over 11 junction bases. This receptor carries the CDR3 CASSLTSGGAYEQYF. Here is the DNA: TGTGCCAGCAGCTTAACTAGCGGGGGGGCGTACGAGCAGTACTTC.